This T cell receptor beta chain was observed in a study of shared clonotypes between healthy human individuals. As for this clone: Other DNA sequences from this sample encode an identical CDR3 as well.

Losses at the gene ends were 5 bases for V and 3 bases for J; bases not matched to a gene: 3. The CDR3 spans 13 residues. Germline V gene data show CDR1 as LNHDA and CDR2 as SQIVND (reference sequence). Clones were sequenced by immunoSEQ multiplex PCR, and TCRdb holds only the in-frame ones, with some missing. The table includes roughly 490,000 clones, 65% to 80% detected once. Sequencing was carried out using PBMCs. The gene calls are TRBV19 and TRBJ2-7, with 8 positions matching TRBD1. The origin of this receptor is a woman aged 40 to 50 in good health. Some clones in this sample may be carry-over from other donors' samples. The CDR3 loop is CASSGQGGYEQYF. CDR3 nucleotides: TGTGCCAGTAGTGGACAGGGAGGCTACGAGCAGTACTTC.